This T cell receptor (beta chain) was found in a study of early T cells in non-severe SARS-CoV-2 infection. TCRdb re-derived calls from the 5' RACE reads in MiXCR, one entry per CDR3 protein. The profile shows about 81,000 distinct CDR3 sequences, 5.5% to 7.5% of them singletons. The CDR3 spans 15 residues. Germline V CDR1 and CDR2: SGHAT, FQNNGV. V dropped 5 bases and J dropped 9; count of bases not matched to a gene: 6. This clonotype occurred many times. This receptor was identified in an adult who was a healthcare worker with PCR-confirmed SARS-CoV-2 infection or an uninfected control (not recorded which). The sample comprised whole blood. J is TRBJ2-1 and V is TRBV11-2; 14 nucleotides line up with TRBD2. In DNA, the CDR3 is TGTGCCAGCAGCATCATCGGACTAGCGGGAGGTGAGCAGTTCTTC. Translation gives CASSIIGLAGGEQFF.